Listed here are 9 T cell receptor beta chains from one sample, sequenced in a study of T-cell memory formation after mild COVID-19. TCRdb itself ran the 5' RACE reads through MiXCR, one entry per CDR3 protein. The sample comprises about 200,000 distinct CDR3 sequences, under 20% of which are singletons, and about 2.1% rests with the top ten. The sequenced material came from PBMCs or a T cell subset sorted from them (not recorded which). The source of these receptors is an adult woman who had mild COVID-19 (a few samples of this study predate the infection). Cell type and time point are not known.

The genes are TRBV14 and TRBJ1-1; 7 positions agree with TRBD1. J lost 5 bases, V lost 3 bases, and 9 bases had no gene match. This CDR3 spans 15 amino acids. Germline-derived CDR1 and CDR2 are SGHDN and FVKESK. CDR3 in DNA: TGTGCCAGCAGCCACCTGACAGGGACAATAACTGAAGCTTTCTTT. Residues: CASSHLTGTITEAFF. Together with reference TRBV14 and TRBJ1-1, the CDR3 gives the full variable domain: EAGVTQFPSHSVIEKGQTVTLRCDPISGHDNLYWYRRVMGKEIKFLLHFVKESKQDESGMPNNRFLAERTGGTYSTLKVQPAELEDSGVYFCASSHLTGTITEAFFGQGTRLTVV.

This clonotype has only a few counts. V and J are TRBV7-2 and TRBJ2-1, with D hard to call. Between the trimmed V and J ends, which lost 0 bases and 7 bases, there was a span of 4 bases. This CDR3 region has 12 residues. CDR1 and CDR2 (germline): SGHTA, FQGNSA. The CDR3 is CASSLALNEQFF. Here the CDR3 DNA reads TGTGCCAGCAGCTTAGCGTTGAATGAGCAGTTCTTC.

Many counts were recorded for this clonotype. This chain uses TRBV30 with TRBJ2-7; no definite D call. CDR1 and CDR2 (germline): GTSNPN, SVGIG (reference sequence). V shed 2 bases and J shed 0 bases, with 5 bases lying between them. The CDR3 spans 12 residues. This CDR3 reads CAWSSRSYEQYF. The CDR3 region has the DNA TGTGCCTGGAGTTCCCGCTCCTACGAGCAGTACTTC.

At least ten counts were recorded for this clonotype. The gene calls are TRBV4-2 and TRBJ2-1; possible D gene TRBD1, 6 bases. CDR1 and CDR2 from the germline V gene are LGHNA and YNFKEQ. The V end was cut by 1 base, the J end by 2 bases, with 15 bases between. This CDR3 has 17 amino acids. DNA for the CDR3: TGTGCCAGCAGCCAAGGGGGGCAGGGGTCTACCTACAATGAGCAGTTCTTC. Its translation is CASSQGGQGSTYNEQFF.

This clonotype was counted between two and nine times. The CDR3 DNA sequence: TGTGCCAGCAGTCCCCGGACAGGGGGAAATTCACCCCTCCACTTT. This codes for CASSPRTGGNSPLHF. The chain employs TRBV12-3 or TRBV12-4 and TRBJ1-6; 10 nucleotides align to TRBD1. The CDR3 loop spans 15 amino acids. V shed 5 bases, J shed 7 bases, and the junction held 5 bases outside the gene matches.

This clonotype was observed a few times. The chain links TRBV5-1 to TRBJ1-1; weak D call: TRBD1 (5 bases). CDR3 length: 15 amino acids. Trimming took 4 bases from V and 6 from J, leaving 19 bases between them. Looked up from germline, CDR1 is SGHRS and CDR2 is YFSETQ. The DNA for the CDR3 is TGCGCCAGCAGCCTACAGGAGTTGTTACGTCCTGAAGCTTTCTTT. This encodes CASSLQELLRPEAFF.

This clonotype has more than one count but fewer than ten. The rearrangement joins TRBV5-1 to TRBJ2-5; D is unresolved. V was pared by 5 bases and J by 1 base, with 18 bases between. Germline CDR1 reads SGHRS; CDR2 reads YFSETQ. This CDR3 is 16 amino acids long. The CDR3 DNA is TGCGCCAGCAGTACCTGGTCTAGTTCCTTCCAAGAGACCCAGTACTTC. Its translation: CASSTWSSSFQETQYF.

There are a few counts of this clonotype. This chain joins TRBV11-2 and TRBJ2-5; 7 nucleotides agree with TRBD1. CDR3 size: 15 residues. V lost 6 bases, J lost 1 base, and 8 bases stayed unmatched. CDR1 SGHAT and CDR2 FQNNGV come from the germline V gene. CDR3 nucleotide sequence: TGTGCCAGCAGTTCCAGGACAGGCCTCCAAGAGACCCAGTACTTC. It specifies CASSSRTGLQETQYF.

This clonotype has a handful of counts. The chain links TRBV7-2 to TRBJ2-7, with a possible D match to TRBD1 (5 bases). From germline, CDR1 is SGHTA and CDR2 FQGNSA. CDR3 length: 12 amino acids. With 4 bases removed from V and 5 bases from J, the gap between germline ends came to 9 bases. The CDR3 reads CASSSQGHEQYF. The CDR3 DNA sequence: TGTGCCAGCAGCTCTCAGGGTCACGAGCAGTACTTC.